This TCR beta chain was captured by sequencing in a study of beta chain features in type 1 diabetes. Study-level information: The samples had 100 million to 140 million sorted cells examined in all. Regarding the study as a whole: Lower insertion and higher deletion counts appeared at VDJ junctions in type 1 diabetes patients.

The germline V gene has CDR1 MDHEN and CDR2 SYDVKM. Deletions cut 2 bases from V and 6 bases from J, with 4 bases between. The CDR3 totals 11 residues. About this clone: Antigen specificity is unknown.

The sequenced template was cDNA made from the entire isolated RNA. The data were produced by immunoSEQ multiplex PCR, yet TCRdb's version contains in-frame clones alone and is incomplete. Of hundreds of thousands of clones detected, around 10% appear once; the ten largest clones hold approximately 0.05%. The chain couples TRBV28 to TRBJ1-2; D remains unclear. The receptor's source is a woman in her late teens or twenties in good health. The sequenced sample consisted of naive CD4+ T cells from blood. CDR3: CASSLVDGYTF. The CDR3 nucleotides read TGTGCCAGCAGTTTAGTGGATGGCTACACCTTC.